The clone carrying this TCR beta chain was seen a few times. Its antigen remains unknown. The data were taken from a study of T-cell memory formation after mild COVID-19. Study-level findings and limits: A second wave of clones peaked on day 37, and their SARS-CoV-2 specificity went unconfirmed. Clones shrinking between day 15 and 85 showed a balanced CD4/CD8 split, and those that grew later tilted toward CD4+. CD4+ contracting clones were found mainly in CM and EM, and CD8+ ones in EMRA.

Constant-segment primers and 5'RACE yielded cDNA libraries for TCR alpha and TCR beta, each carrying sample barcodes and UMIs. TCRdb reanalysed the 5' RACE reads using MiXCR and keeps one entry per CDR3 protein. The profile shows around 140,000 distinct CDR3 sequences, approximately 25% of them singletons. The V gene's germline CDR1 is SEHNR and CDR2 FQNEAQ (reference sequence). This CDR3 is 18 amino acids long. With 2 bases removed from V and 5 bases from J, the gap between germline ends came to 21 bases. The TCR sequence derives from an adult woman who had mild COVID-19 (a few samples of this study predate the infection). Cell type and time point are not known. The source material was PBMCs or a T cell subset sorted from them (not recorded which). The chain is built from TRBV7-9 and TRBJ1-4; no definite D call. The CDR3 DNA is TGTGCCAGCAGCTTATCTATACTATCTCCAAACAACAATGAAAAACTGTTTTTT. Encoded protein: CASSLSILSPNNNEKLFF.